One T cell receptor beta chain is described in this entry. The record originates from a study of T cell clonotyping in hematopoietic cell transplantation. This CDR3 is built from 15 residues. Between the trimmed V and J ends, which lost 0 bases and 4 bases, there was a span of 11 bases. The germline gives CDR1 SGDLS, CDR2 YYNGEE. The table came from immunoSEQ multiplex PCR; TCRdb's copy has only in-frame clones and leaves some out. This sample has roughly 8,400 clones; about 69% occur once, and the top ten carry approximately 20%. This sequence joins TRBV9 and TRBJ2-1; weak D call: TRBD1 (6 bases). This sequence was found in a male patient aged 60 to 75 who had an allogeneic stem cell transplant from an unrelated donor, so the T cells may come from the graft donor. Some clones in this sample may be carry-over from other donors' samples. Here the sequenced sample was peripheral blood mononuclear cells, taken 100 days after allogeneic stem cell transplant. CDR3 loop: CASSVGGGVYNEQFF. DNA of the CDR3: TGTGCCAGCAGCGTAGGTGGGGGCGTATACAATGAGCAGTTCTTC. Together with reference TRBV9 and TRBJ2-1, the CDR3 gives the full variable domain: DSGVTQTPKHLITATGQRVTLRCSPRSGDLSVYWYQQSLDQGLQFLIQYYNGEERAKGNILERFSAQQFPDLHSELNLSSLELGDSALYFCASSVGGGVYNEQFFGPGTRLTVL.